A single sample is the source of the 29 T cell receptor beta chains below, sequenced in a study of early T cells in non-severe SARS-CoV-2 infection. TCRdb ran MiXCR on the 5' RACE reads and lists one entry per CDR3 protein. This table has 61,000 or so distinct CDR3 sequences, more than 10% appearing once. The source was whole blood, collected at baseline. Receptor source: an adult who was a healthcare worker with PCR-confirmed SARS-CoV-2 infection or an uninfected control (not recorded which). The donor label of this sample is uncertain.

This clonotype was recorded a few times. The rearrangement uses TRBV5-1 and TRBJ1-1; D gene ambiguous. V lost 4 bases and J lost 5, with 15 bases in between. CDR3 length: 14 residues. Germline-derived CDR1 and CDR2 are SGHRS and YFSETQ. The CDR3: CASSPLSELTEAFF. The CDR3 DNA reads as TGCGCCAGCAGCCCTCTCTCCGAGTTGACTGAAGCTTTCTTT. Based on the CDR3 plus reference TRBV5-1 and TRBJ1-1, the full variable domain is KAGVTQTPRYLIKTRGQQVTLSCSPISGHRSVSWYQQTPGQGLQFLFEYFSETQRNKGNFPGRFSGRQFSNSRSEMNVSTLELGDSALYLCASSPLSELTEAFFGQGTRLTVV.

This clonotype came up a few times. This rearrangement joins TRBV2 to TRBJ2-3, with 11 bases that match TRBD1. In germline, CDR1 is SNHLY, CDR2 FYNNEI. The CDR3 extends over 15 amino acids. Losses at the gene ends were 5 bases for V and 5 bases for J; bases not matched to a gene: 6. DNA of the CDR3: TGTGCCAGCAGTTTCGGGACAGGGGGTCAAGATACGCAGTATTTT. Translating gives CASSFGTGGQDTQYF.

This clonotype occurred a few times. V usage is TRBV20-1 and J usage is TRBJ2-1, with 12 bases identical to TRBD2. Per germline, CDR1 DFQATT and CDR2 SNEGSKA (reference sequence). V shed 2 bases, J shed 9 bases, and the junction held 5 bases outside the gene matches. The CDR3 is 14 amino acids. DNA of the CDR3: TGCAGTGCTAGACAGACTAGCGGGGGCTCTGAGCAGTTCTTC. Translating it yields CSARQTSGGSEQFF.

This clonotype was seen a few times. The chain employs TRBV5-1 and TRBJ2-2, with 7 nucleotides matching TRBD2. The CDR3 runs 15 residues. CDR1 and CDR2 from the germline V gene are SGHRS and YFSETQ. Trimming removed 2 bases from V and 4 bases from J; junction bases left unmatched: 5. The DNA of the CDR3 is TGCGCCAGCAGCTTTGCGGGGGATATCACCGGGGAGCTGTTTTTT. It is translated as CASSFAGDITGELFF.

This clonotype was observed at least ten times. This chain connects TRBV29-1 to TRBJ2-3; D remains ambiguous. The V and J ends lost 4 bases and 2 bases respectively, with 4 bases between them. Germline V gene lookup returns CDR1 SQVTM and CDR2 ANQGSEA. This CDR3 contains 11 residues. The CDR3 region has the DNA TGCAGCGTTGGGGTCACAGATACGCAGTATTTT. Its translation: CSVGVTDTQYF.

This clonotype was found a few times. The genes are TRBV7-2 and TRBJ2-6; D may be TRBD1 (6 bases). The V gene's germline CDR1 is SGHTA and CDR2 FQGNSA. Between the trimmed V and J ends, which lost 5 bases and 0 bases, there was a span of 11 bases. CDR3 size: 16 residues. The CDR3 spells CASSTRGPSGANVLTF. DNA of the CDR3: TGTGCCAGCAGCACCAGGGGACCCTCTGGGGCCAACGTCCTGACTTTC.

This clonotype was counted many times. One end of the junction fails to match germline, which may point to a read error. The chain links TRBV20-1 to TRBJ2-5, with D maybe TRBD2 (6 bases). The CDR3 extends over 13 amino acids. Germline V gives CDR1 DFQATT, CDR2 SNEGSKA (reference sequence). Here the CDR3 reads CSARGGLLEAQYF. CDR3 sequence (DNA): TGCAGTGCTAGGGGTGGACTATTAGAGGCCCAGTACTTC.

The CDR3, as DNA: TGTGCCAGCAGGCTCCGGGACGGGTCAAACACTGAAGCTTTCTTT. Translated, it gives CASRLRDGSNTEAFF. The chain carries TRBV7-9 and TRBJ1-1; a weak D match, TRBD1 (5 bases). The CDR3 loop spans 15 amino acids. From germline, CDR1 is SEHNR and CDR2 FQNEAQ (reference sequence). Trimming stripped 6 bases from V and 2 bases from J, with 16 bases between.

The chain combines TRBV20-1 with TRBJ1-6, with 7 bases identical to TRBD1. Per germline, CDR1 DFQATT and CDR2 SNEGSKA (reference sequence). This CDR3 spans 14 amino acids. Trimming at V came to 3 bases and at J to 8 bases, leaving 7 bases not matched to a gene. The CDR3, as DNA: TGCAGTGCTAGTGGAGGGGGCTTGGATTCACCCCTCCACTTT. This translates into CSASGGGLDSPLHF.

This clonotype was picked up a small number of times. CDR3 protein: CASSISQDRGPKGYTF. For the CDR3, the DNA is TGTGCCAGTAGTATATCACAGGACAGGGGGCCTAAGGGCTACACCTTC. This sequence joins TRBV19 and TRBJ1-2; 11 positions match TRBD1. The CDR3 is made up of 16 amino acids. Germline CDR1 reads LNHDA; CDR2 reads SQIVND (reference sequence). Trimming cost V 2 bases and J 8 bases; bases outside gene matches: 10.

Many counts were recorded for this clonotype. This sequence joins TRBV30 and TRBJ1-1; the match to TRBD1 covers 8 bases. The germline V gene encodes CDR1 GTSNPN and CDR2 SVGIG (reference sequence). CDR3 length: 16 residues. J lost 3 bases, V lost 0 bases, and 9 bases had no gene match. The DNA for the CDR3 is TGTGCCTGGAGTGTTGGAGGGACAGGAGGGTACACTGAAGCTTTCTTT. Translated: CAWSVGGTGGYTEAFF.

This clonotype appeared a few times. V usage is TRBV12-3 or TRBV12-4 and J usage is TRBJ2-3; D may be TRBD2 (6 bases). V shed 1 base and J shed 3 bases, with 8 bases lying between them. This CDR3 spans 14 amino acids. The CDR3 spells CASSLGGTTDTQYF. The CDR3 bases are TGTGCCAGCAGTTTAGGGGGGACTACAGATACGCAGTATTTT.

V and J are TRBV5-1 and TRBJ2-5; tentatively, D is TRBD2 (5 bases). V lost 4 bases, J lost 2 bases, and 15 bases lay in between. Germline V gene data show CDR1 as SGHRS and CDR2 as YFSETQ. CDR3 length: 15 residues. The CDR3 region has the DNA TGCGCCAGCAGCCCAATTTCGAGGGCACAAGAGACCCAGTACTTC. Its translation: CASSPISRAQETQYF.

In its sample, this clonotype was seen a few times. The chain is built from TRBV20-1 and TRBJ1-1, with no clear D. CDR3 length: 15 residues. Germline V gives CDR1 DFQATT, CDR2 SNEGSKA (reference sequence). Between the trimmed V and J ends, which lost 1 base and 1 base, there was a span of 13 bases. CDR3 sequence reads: CSARVNGMQNTEAFF. CDR3 DNA sequence: TGCAGTGCTAGAGTCAACGGCATGCAGAACACTGAAGCTTTCTTT.

This sequence joins TRBV2 and TRBJ1-6, with D unresolved. Germline assignment: CDR1 SNHLY and CDR2 FYNNEI. The CDR3 has 14 amino acids. Trimming stripped 7 bases from V and 0 bases from J, with 7 bases between. The CDR3 DNA follows: TGTGCCAGCATCGAGAGCTCCTATAATTCACCCCTCCACTTT. Protein: CASIESSYNSPLHF.

This clonotype was seen at least ten times. The rearrangement links TRBV12-3 or TRBV12-4 to TRBJ1-2, with 7 bases identical to TRBD1. This CDR3 has 12 amino acids. V was pared by 5 bases and J by 13 bases, with 10 bases of the junction left unmatched. Here the CDR3 DNA reads TGTGCCAGCAGTCCGGGGACAGCGGACCCCACCTTC. Protein product: CASSPGTADPTF.

This clonotype was counted a few times. The chain combines TRBV18 with TRBJ2-3; D is unclear. The CDR3 contains 13 residues. Trimming took 6 bases from V and 1 from J, leaving 8 bases between them. Germline loops: CDR1 KGHSH, CDR2 LQKENI. The CDR3 is CASSHSRTDTQYF. CDR3 in DNA: TGTGCCAGCTCTCATAGCCGCACAGATACGCAGTATTTT.

This clonotype was seen at least ten times. This sequence joins TRBV7-9 and TRBJ2-5; D call uncertain. The CDR3 is 11 amino acids. CDR1 and CDR2 from the germline V gene are SEHNR and FQNEAQ (reference sequence). Trimming removed 6 bases from V and 5 bases from J, with 7 bases in between. In DNA, the CDR3 is TGTGCCAGCAGTTCGGCGGAGACCCAGTACTTC. The encoded protein is CASSSAETQYF. Using reference TRBV7-9 and TRBJ2-5 for the parts outside the CDR3, the full variable domain is DTGVSQNPRHKITKRGQNVTFRCDPISEHNRLYWYRQTLGQGPEFLTYFQNEAQLEKSRLLSDRFSAERPKGSFSTLEIQRTEQGDSAMYLCASSSAETQYFGPGTRLLVL.

The gene calls are TRBV30 and TRBJ1-5; 8 bases match TRBD1. The CDR3 totals 16 residues. In germline, CDR1 is GTSNPN, CDR2 SVGIG (reference sequence). The V and J ends lost 4 bases and 0 bases, in that order; junction bases with no gene match: 8. The CDR3 region is CAWMEGTGYSNQPQHF. In nucleotides, the CDR3 is TGTGCCTGGATGGAAGGGACAGGCTATAGCAATCAGCCCCAGCATTTT.

This clonotype showed up just a few times. The chain recombines TRBV6-6 with TRBJ1-2; 9 bases are shared with TRBD1. The ends lost 5 bases at V and 4 bases at J; junction bases unmatched: 2. This CDR3 is built from 13 residues. Germline V gene data show CDR1 as MNHNY and CDR2 as SVGAGI (reference sequence). This chain's CDR3 is CASSDRGTYGYTF. In nucleotides, the CDR3 is TGTGCCAGCAGTGACAGGGGGACCTATGGCTACACCTTC.

V is TRBV29-1 and J is TRBJ2-1, with D possibly called TRBD1 or TRBD2 (6 bases each). This CDR3 spans 13 amino acids. From germline, CDR1 is SQVTM and CDR2 ANQGSEA. Trimming stripped 3 bases from V and 8 bases from J, with 14 bases between. CDR3 residues: CSVDLMGGYEQFF. CDR3 DNA: TGCAGCGTTGATTTGATGGGGGGCTATGAGCAGTTCTTC.

The sample holds a few counts of this clonotype. This sequence joins TRBV24-1 and TRBJ1-1, with 8 nucleotides matching TRBD1. Germline V gives CDR1 KGHDR, CDR2 SFDVKD. Trimming removed 4 bases from V and 5 bases from J; junction bases left unmatched: 11. The CDR3 is 16 residues long. The CDR3 loop reads CATSETAGGAGTEAFF. The CDR3 DNA sequence: TGTGCCACCAGTGAAACCGCAGGGGGCGCAGGAACTGAAGCTTTCTTT.

The gene calls are TRBV12-3 or TRBV12-4 and TRBJ2-3; tentative D call: TRBD1 (6 bases). The length of the CDR3 is 14 residues. The ends were cut back, 3 bases at V and 11 bases at J, with 18 bases in the middle. The CDR3 spells CASSFRQGSLGQYF. The CDR3 nucleotides are TGTGCCAGCAGTTTCCGGCAGGGGTCCCTAGGGCAGTATTTT.

The chain employs TRBV5-1 and TRBJ2-5; D not resolved. The V end was cut by 6 bases, the J end by 3 bases, with 9 bases between. CDR1 is SGHRS and CDR2 is YFSETQ in the germline V gene. The CDR3 spans 12 residues. For the CDR3, the DNA is TGCGCCAGCATATCCAGAAAAGAGACCCAGTACTTC. Residues: CASISRKETQYF.

This clonotype has only a few counts. This chain uses TRBV6-2 or TRBV6-3 with TRBJ1-2; D gene uncertain. The V end was cut by 2 bases, the J end by 2 bases, with 3 bases between. The germline CDR1 and CDR2 sequences are MNHEY and SVGEGT. This CDR3 contains 12 residues. CDR3 residues: CASSYPNYGYTF. CDR3 sequence (DNA): TGTGCCAGCAGTTACCCGAACTATGGCTACACCTTC.

There are a few counts of this clonotype. The chain recombines TRBV7-8 with TRBJ1-4; 8 nucleotides align to TRBD1. The germline gives CDR1 SGHVS, CDR2 FQNEAQ. This CDR3 is 16 amino acids long. J lost 8 bases, V lost 1 base, and 9 bases had no gene match. CDR3 in DNA: TGTGCCAGCAGCTTAGACAGGACAGGGCTTGGGGAAAAACTGTTTTTT. Translated, it gives CASSLDRTGLGEKLFF.

The chain is built from TRBV18 and TRBJ2-1; D is uncertain. The germline V gene encodes CDR1 KGHSH and CDR2 LQKENI. V was shortened by 3 bases and J by 3 bases, with 12 bases between the two germline ends. This CDR3 comprises 15 residues. The CDR3 bases are TGTGCCAGCTCACCCGCCCTCGGCAGCTACAATGAGCAGTTCTTC. It codes for CASSPALGSYNEQFF.

This clonotype showed up just a few times. The rearrangement links TRBV6-6 to TRBJ1-1; D possibly corresponds to TRBD1 (5 bases). The CDR3 totals 14 residues. Deletions cut 2 bases from V and 2 bases from J, with 9 bases between. CDR1 and CDR2 from the germline V gene are MNHNY and SVGAGI (reference sequence). The CDR3 reads CASSYRGDNTEAFF. CDR3 nucleotide sequence: TGTGCCAGCAGTTACAGGGGCGATAACACTGAAGCTTTCTTT.

There are a few counts of this clonotype. This chain uses TRBV29-1 with TRBJ2-1; 10 bases are shared with TRBD2. Germline CDR1 and CDR2: SQVTM and ANQGSEA. CDR3 length: 16 amino acids. With V trimmed by 5 bases and J by 6 bases, 13 bases remained unmatched. The CDR3 coding sequence is TGCAGCGTTACCCCCGCAGCGAGCGGGGGGGCCAATGAGCAGTTCTTC. Encoded protein: CSVTPAASGGANEQFF.